These 5 T cell receptor beta chains came from one sample sequenced in a study of blood T cell repertoires in COVID-19. Sequencing used immunoSEQ multiplex PCR; TCRdb keeps in-frame clones, though not all of them. The profile covers 350,000 to 450,000 clones, with 80% to 95% appearing a single time and around 0.86% taken by the ten largest. Sequencing was performed on PBMCs or T cells enriched from blood (not recorded which). The receptor source for this set is a woman aged 40 to 50 who had been exposed to COVID-19.

This chain connects TRBV5-5 to TRBJ2-1; D possibly corresponds to TRBD2 (5 bases). This CDR3 has 13 residues. Germline assignment: CDR1 SGHKS and CDR2 YYEKEE (reference sequence). Trimming removed 4 bases at V and 7 bases at J, with 12 bases between. The CDR3 nucleotides are TGTGCCAGCAGCGTCGGATGGAGGAATGAGCAGTTCTTC. Its translation: CASSVGWRNEQFF.

The chain carries TRBV6-1 and TRBJ2-7; 9 bases line up with TRBD1. Trimming cost V 7 bases and J 2 bases; bases outside gene matches: 9. CDR1 and CDR2 from the germline V gene are MNHNS and SASEGT. CDR3 length: 15 amino acids. The CDR3 is CASNKRDRAPYEQYF. CDR3 nucleotide sequence: TGTGCCAGCAATAAACGGGACAGGGCGCCCTACGAGCAGTACTTC.

The chain joins TRBV27 to TRBJ2-4; D is unresolved. V lost 2 bases and J lost 5, with 7 bases in between. CDR1 and CDR2 from the germline V gene are MNHEY and SMNVEV (reference sequence). This CDR3 spans 13 amino acids. The DNA of the CDR3 is TGTGCCAGCAGTTTACCAGGCCAAAACATTCAGTACTTC. Amino acids: CASSLPGQNIQYF.

This chain joins TRBV27 and TRBJ1-4, with D possibly matching TRBD1 (6 bases). The CDR3 contains 17 residues. The germline gives CDR1 MNHEY, CDR2 SMNVEV (reference sequence). Trimming pared 6 bases from V and 4 bases from J, leaving 21 bases between. CDR3 in amino acids: CASRNWGRGQFNEKLFF. The CDR3 DNA follows: TGTGCCAGCAGAAATTGGGGCAGGGGACAATTTAATGAAAAACTGTTTTTT.

This sequence joins TRBV6-5 and TRBJ1-1, with D possibly TRBD1 on 5 matching bases. The CDR3 contains 16 residues. Trimming stripped 0 bases from V and 2 bases from J, with 13 bases between. Germline V gene sequence: CDR1 MNHEY, CDR2 SVGAGI. The CDR3 sequence: CASSYSSGGVNTEAFF. The CDR3 nucleotides read TGTGCCAGCAGTTACTCCTCTGGGGGGGTAAACACTGAAGCTTTCTTT.